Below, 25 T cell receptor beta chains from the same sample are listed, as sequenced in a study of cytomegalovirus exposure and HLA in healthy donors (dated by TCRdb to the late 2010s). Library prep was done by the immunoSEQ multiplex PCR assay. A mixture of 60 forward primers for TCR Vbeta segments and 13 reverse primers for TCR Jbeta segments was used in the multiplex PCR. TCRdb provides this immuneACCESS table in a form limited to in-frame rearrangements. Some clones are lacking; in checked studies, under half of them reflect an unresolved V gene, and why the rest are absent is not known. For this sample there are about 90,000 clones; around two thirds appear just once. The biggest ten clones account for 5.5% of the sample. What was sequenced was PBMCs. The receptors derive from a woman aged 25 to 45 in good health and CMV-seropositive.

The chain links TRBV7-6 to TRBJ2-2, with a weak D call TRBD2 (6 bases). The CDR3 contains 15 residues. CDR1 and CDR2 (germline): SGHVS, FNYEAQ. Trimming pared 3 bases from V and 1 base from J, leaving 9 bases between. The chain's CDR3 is CASSLGGLNTGELFF. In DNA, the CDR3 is TGTGCCAGCAGCTTGGGGGGTCTGAACACCGGGGAGCTGTTTTTT.

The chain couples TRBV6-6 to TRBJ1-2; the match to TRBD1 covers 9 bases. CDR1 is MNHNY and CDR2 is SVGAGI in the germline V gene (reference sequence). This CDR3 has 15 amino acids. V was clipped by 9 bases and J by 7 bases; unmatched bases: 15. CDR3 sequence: CASSQGALRRGGYTF. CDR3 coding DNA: TGTGCCAGTTCACAGGGGGCGTTAAGAAGGGGTGGCTACACCTTC.

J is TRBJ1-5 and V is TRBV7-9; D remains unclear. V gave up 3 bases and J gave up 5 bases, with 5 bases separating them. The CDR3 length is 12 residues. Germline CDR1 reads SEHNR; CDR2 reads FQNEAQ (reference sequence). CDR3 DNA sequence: TGTGCCAGCAGCTTTCGGGATCAGCCCCAGCATTTT. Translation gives CASSFRDQPQHF. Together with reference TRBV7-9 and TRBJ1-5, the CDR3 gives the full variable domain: DTGVSQNPRHKITKRGQNVTFRCDPISEHNRLYWYRQTLGQGPEFLTYFQNEAQLEKSRLLSDRFSAERPKGSFSTLEIQRTEQGDSAMYLCASSFRDQPQHFGDGTRLSIL.

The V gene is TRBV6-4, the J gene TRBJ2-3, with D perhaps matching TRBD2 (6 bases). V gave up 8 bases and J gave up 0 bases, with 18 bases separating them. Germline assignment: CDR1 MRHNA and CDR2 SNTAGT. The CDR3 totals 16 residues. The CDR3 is CASSGGAGRSTDTQYF. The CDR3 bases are TGTGCCAGCTCCGGAGGGGCAGGTCGTAGCACAGATACGCAGTATTTT.

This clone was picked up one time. This CDR3 reads CASSFSTGTSTGELFF. DNA of the CDR3: TGTGCCAGCAGCTTCTCCACAGGGACGAGCACCGGGGAGCTGTTTTTT. The chain links TRBV7-2 to TRBJ2-2; tentatively, D is TRBD1 (6 bases). Per the germline V gene, CDR1 is SGHTA and CDR2 is FQGNSA. The CDR3 length is 16 residues. V was clipped by 3 bases and J by 4 bases, with 15 bases between them.

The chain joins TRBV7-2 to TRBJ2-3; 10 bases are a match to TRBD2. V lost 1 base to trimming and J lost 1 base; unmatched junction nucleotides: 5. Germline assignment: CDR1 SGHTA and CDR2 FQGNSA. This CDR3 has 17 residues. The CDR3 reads CASSLGLAGARTDTQYF. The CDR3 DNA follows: TGTGCCAGCAGCTTAGGGCTAGCGGGGGCCCGCACAGATACGCAGTATTTT.

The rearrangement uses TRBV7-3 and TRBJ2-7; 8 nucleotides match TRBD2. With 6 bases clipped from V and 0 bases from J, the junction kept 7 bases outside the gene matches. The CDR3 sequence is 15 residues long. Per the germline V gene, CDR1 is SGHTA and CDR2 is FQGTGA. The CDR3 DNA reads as TGTGCCAGCAGTCTAAACGGGGGGGCCTCCTACGAGCAGTACTTC. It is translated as CASSLNGGASYEQYF.

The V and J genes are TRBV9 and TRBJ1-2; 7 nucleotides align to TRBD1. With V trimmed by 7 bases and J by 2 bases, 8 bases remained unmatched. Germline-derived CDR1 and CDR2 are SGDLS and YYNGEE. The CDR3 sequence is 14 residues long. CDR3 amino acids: CASSGTASNYGYTF. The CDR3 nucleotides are TGTGCCAGCTCCGGGACAGCCTCGAACTATGGCTACACCTTC.

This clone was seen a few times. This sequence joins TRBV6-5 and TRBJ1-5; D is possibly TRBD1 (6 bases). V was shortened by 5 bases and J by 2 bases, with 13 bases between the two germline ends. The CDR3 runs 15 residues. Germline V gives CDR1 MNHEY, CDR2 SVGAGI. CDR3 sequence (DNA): TGTGCCAGCAGTCCAGGGGCTTGGGGCAATCAGCCCCAGCATTTT. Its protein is CASSPGAWGNQPQHF.

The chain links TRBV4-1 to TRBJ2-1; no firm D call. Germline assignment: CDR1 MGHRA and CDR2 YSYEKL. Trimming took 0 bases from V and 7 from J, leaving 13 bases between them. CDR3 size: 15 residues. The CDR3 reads CASSQDAAFSNEQFF. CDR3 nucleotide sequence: TGCGCCAGCAGCCAAGATGCGGCGTTCAGTAATGAGCAGTTCTTC.

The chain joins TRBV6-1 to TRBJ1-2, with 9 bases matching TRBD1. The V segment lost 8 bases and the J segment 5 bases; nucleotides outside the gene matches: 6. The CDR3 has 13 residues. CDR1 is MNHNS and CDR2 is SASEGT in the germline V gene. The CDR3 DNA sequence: TGTGCCAGCGGGACAGGGCCAACTTATGGCTACACCTTC. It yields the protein CASGTGPTYGYTF.

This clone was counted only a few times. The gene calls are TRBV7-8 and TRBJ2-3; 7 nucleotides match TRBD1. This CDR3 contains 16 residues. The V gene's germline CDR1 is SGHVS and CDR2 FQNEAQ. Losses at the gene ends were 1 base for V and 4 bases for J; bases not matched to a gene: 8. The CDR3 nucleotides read TGTGCCAGCAGCTTAGTGACAGGGACGTTCCCAGATACGCAGTATTTT. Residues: CASSLVTGTFPDTQYF.

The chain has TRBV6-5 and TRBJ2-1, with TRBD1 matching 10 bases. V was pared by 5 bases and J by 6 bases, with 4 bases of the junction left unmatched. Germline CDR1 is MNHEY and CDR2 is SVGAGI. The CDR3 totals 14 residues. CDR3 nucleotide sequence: TGTGCCAGCAGTGAGGACAGGGGGGGCAATGAGCAGTTCTTC. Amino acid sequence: CASSEDRGGNEQFF.

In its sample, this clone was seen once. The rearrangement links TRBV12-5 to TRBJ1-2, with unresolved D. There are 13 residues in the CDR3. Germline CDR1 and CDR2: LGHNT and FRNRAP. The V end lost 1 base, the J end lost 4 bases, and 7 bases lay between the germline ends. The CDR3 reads CASGLETGYGYTF. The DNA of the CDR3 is TGTGCTAGTGGTTTGGAGACGGGCTATGGCTACACCTTC.

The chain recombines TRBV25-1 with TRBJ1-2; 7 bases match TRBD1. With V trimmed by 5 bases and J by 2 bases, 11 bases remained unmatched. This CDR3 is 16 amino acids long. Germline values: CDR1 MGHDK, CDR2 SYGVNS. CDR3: CASSQPTGAPNYGYTF. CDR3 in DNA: TGTGCCAGCAGTCAACCAACAGGGGCCCCCAACTATGGCTACACCTTC.

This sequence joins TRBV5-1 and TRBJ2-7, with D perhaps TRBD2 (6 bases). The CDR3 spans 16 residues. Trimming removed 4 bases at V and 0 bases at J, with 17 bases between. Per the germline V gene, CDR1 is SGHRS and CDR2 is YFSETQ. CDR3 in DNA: TGCGCCAGCAGCCCCTTGGAGGGATCGGACTCCTACGAGCAGTACTTC. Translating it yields CASSPLEGSDSYEQYF.

CDR3: CASSLWGDLSSYEQYF. CDR3 in DNA: TGCGCCAGCAGCTTGTGGGGGGACCTTAGCTCCTACGAGCAGTACTTC. J is TRBJ2-5 and V is TRBV5-1; a possible D gene is TRBD2 (6 bases). The DNA end lines up better with TRBJ2-7; the J call may be wrong. This CDR3 region has 16 residues. The V gene's germline CDR1 is SGHRS and CDR2 YFSETQ.

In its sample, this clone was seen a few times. CDR3 amino acids: CASSYSSVRTEAFF. CDR3 in DNA: TGTGCCAGCAGTTACTCATCAGTGAGGACTGAAGCTTTCTTT. The gene calls are TRBV6-5 and TRBJ1-1; the D is unclear. The CDR3 runs to 14 residues. Germline lookup yields CDR1 MNHEY and CDR2 SVGAGI. Trimming removed 0 bases at V and 5 bases at J, with 10 bases between.

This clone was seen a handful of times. CDR3 in DNA: TGCGCCAGCAGCTTCTCTTTTGGGGGCCTCGAAGCTTTCTTT. It translates to CASSFSFGGLEAFF. V gene TRBV5-1 combines with J gene TRBJ1-1; maybe TRBD1 (6 bases). The V and J ends lost 2 bases and 8 bases respectively, with 16 bases between them. The CDR3 is 14 amino acids. The germline CDR1 and CDR2 sequences are SGHRS and YFSETQ.

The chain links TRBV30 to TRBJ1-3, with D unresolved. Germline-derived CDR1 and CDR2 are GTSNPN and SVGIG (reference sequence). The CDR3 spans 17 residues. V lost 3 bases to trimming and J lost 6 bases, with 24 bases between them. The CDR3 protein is CAWSHPSHMRISNTIYF. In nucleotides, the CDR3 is TGTGCCTGGAGCCACCCTAGCCATATGCGCATCTCAAACACCATATATTTT.

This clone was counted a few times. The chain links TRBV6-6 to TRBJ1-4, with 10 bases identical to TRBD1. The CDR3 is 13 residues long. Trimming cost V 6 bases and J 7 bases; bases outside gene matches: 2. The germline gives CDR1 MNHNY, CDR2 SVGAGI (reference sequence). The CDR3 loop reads CASSDRGPEKLFF. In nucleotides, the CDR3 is TGTGCCAGCAGCGACAGGGGGCCTGAAAAACTGTTTTTT.

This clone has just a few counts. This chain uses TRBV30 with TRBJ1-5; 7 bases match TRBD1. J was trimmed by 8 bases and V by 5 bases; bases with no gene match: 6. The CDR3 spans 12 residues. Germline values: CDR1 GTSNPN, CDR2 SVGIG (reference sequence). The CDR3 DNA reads TGTGCCTGGGCGACAGGGCCTGAGCCCCAGCATTTT. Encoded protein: CAWATGPEPQHF.

As DNA, the CDR3 is TGCGCCAGCAGCTTGGCGGGGGGAGGCTACGAGCAGTACTTC. Translation: CASSLAGGGYEQYF. This rearrangement joins TRBV5-1 to TRBJ2-7, with 7 bases that match TRBD2. Unmatched junction bases numbered 3, after V lost 0 bases and J lost 3 bases. The CDR3 is 14 residues long. Germline V lookup: CDR1 SGHRS, CDR2 YFSETQ.

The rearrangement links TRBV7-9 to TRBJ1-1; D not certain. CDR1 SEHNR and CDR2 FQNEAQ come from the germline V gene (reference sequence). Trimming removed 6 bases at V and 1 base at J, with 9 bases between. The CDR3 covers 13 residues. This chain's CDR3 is CASSLGSNTEAFF. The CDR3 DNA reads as TGTGCCAGCAGTCTCGGTTCGAACACTGAAGCTTTCTTT.

Here the CDR3 reads CASSSRTGYTGELFF. CDR3 coding DNA: TGCGCCAGCAGCTCGAGGACAGGGTACACCGGGGAGCTGTTTTTT. The chain couples TRBV5-1 to TRBJ2-2; 8 bases are a match to TRBD1. In germline, CDR1 is SGHRS, CDR2 YFSETQ. This CDR3 has 15 amino acids. J lost 3 bases, V lost 3 bases, and 4 bases had no gene match.